Following are 16 T cell receptor beta chains from one sample sequenced in a study of beta chain features in type 1 diabetes. cDNA synthesis used the whole RNA isolate, giving expressed TCRB sequences. Sequencing used immunoSEQ multiplex PCR; TCRdb keeps in-frame clones, though not all of them. Of approximately 170,000 clones listed, about 8% are singletons. These receptors' antigens are unknown. Overall study results and limits: In every one of the four CD4+ subsets, TCRB CDR3s were moderately but significantly shorter in Type 1 diabetes patients.

The sample was central memory CD4+ T cells from blood. These receptors originate from a middle-aged woman with type 1 diabetes.

The V and J genes are TRBV14 and TRBJ2-2; possible D gene TRBD1, 5 bases. Between the trimmed V and J ends, which lost 3 bases and 5 bases, there was a span of 16 bases. The CDR3 runs 16 residues. CDR1 is SGHDN, CDR2 FVKESK, per germline. CDR3 nucleotide sequence: TGTGCCAGCAGCCACCTACCGTCAGGGTCGACCGGGGAGCTGTTTTTT. It translates to CASSHLPSGSTGELFF. Looking up the rest from reference TRBV14 and TRBJ2-2 gives the full variable domain: EAGVTQFPSHSVIEKGQTVTLRCDPISGHDNLYWYRRVMGKEIKFLLHFVKESKQDESGMPNNRFLAERTGGTYSTLKVQPAELEDSGVYFCASSHLPSGSTGELFFGEGSRLTVL.

V and J are TRBV19 and TRBJ1-5; D unclear. V dropped 5 bases and J dropped 2 bases, with 19 bases sitting between them. The germline V gene has CDR1 LNHDA and CDR2 SQIVND (reference sequence). The length of the CDR3 is 17 residues. The CDR3 sequence: CASSAAGSSNGNQPQHF. The CDR3 bases are TGTGCCAGTAGTGCCGCCGGGTCCTCGAACGGCAATCAGCCCCAGCATTTT. The whole variable domain, filled in from reference TRBV19 and TRBJ1-5, reads DGGITQSPKYLFRKEGQNVTLSCEQNLNHDAMYWYRQDPGQGLRLIYYSQIVNDFQKGDIAEGYSVSREKKESFPLTVTSAQKNPTAFYLCASSAAGSSNGNQPQHFGDGTRLSIL.

V gene TRBV2 combines with J gene TRBJ1-5; no clear D. The V end lost 5 bases, the J end lost 0 bases, and 8 bases lay between the germline ends. The V gene's germline CDR1 is SNHLY and CDR2 FYNNEI. The CDR3 sequence is 14 residues long. The CDR3 DNA sequence: TGTGCCAGCAGTCGGGTAAATAGCAATCAGCCCCAGCATTTT. It specifies CASSRVNSNQPQHF.

The chain uses TRBV2 and TRBJ1-1; no definite D call. Trimming left V 5 bases short and J 9 bases short, with 13 bases between. Germline V CDR1 and CDR2: SNHLY, FYNNEI. The CDR3 totals 12 residues. CDR3 DNA: TGTGCCAGCAGTCCGGGAGAAGCCAAAGCTTTCTTT. Translated, it gives CASSPGEAKAFF.

The chain is built from TRBV18 and TRBJ2-1, with TRBD2 matching 9 bases. V shed 3 bases, J shed 5 bases, and the junction held 8 bases outside the gene matches. CDR1 KGHSH and CDR2 LQKENI come from the germline V gene. This CDR3 region has 16 residues. The CDR3 loop is CASSPVGGTSNNEQFF. CDR3 nucleotides: TGTGCCAGCTCACCCGTAGGGGGGACTAGCAACAATGAGCAGTTCTTC. The full variable domain, rest sourced from reference TRBV18 and TRBJ2-1, is NAGVMQNPRHLVRRRGQEARLRCSPMKGHSHVYWYRQLPEEGLKFMVYLQKENIIDESGMPKERFSAEFPKEGPSILRIQQVVRGDSAAYFCASSPVGGTSNNEQFFGPGTRLTVL.

This clone was seen a handful of times. This chain joins TRBV5-6 and TRBJ2-6; perhaps TRBD1 as D (6 bases). V was shortened by 1 base and J by 0 bases, with 8 bases between the two germline ends. This CDR3 spans 16 amino acids. Germline V gives CDR1 SGHDT, CDR2 YYEEEE. The CDR3: CASSLTGNSGANVLTF. For the CDR3, the DNA is TGTGCCAGCAGCTTGACAGGGAACTCTGGGGCCAACGTCCTGACTTTC. The variable domain in full, completed from reference TRBV5-6 and TRBJ2-6, reads DAGVTQSPTHLIKTRGQQVTLRCSPKSGHDTVSWYQQALGQGPQFIFQYYEEEERQRGNFPDRFSGHQFPNYSSELNVNALLLGDSALYLCASSLTGNSGANVLTFGAGSRLTVL.

This clone was picked up many times. V gene TRBV7-8 combines with J gene TRBJ1-2; D might be TRBD1 (5 bases). V lost 4 bases and J 5 bases, leaving 11 bases between the germline ends. The length of the CDR3 is 13 residues. Germline CDR1 is SGHVS and CDR2 is FQNEAQ. The CDR3 loop reads CASSSGGGYGYTF. CDR3 DNA: TGTGCCAGCAGCTCCGGCGGGGGATATGGCTACACCTTC.

This chain joins TRBV27 and TRBJ1-1; TRBD1 aligns across 8 bases. Germline-derived CDR1 and CDR2 are MNHEY and SMNVEV (reference sequence). J was trimmed by 4 bases and V by 5 bases; bases with no gene match: 6. This CDR3 contains 14 residues. The CDR3: CASSRTGSGTEAFF. In nucleotides, the CDR3 is TGTGCCAGCAGTAGGACAGGGTCGGGCACTGAAGCTTTCTTT.

V gene TRBV6-5 combines with J gene TRBJ1-1, with D possibly being TRBD1 (5 bases). V gave up 0 bases and J gave up 4 bases, with 9 bases separating them. The CDR3 loop spans 14 amino acids. Looked up from germline, CDR1 is MNHEY and CDR2 is SVGAGI. The CDR3 bases are TGTGCCAGCAGTTACTCGAGCGGGGGCACTGAAGCTTTCTTT. It is translated as CASSYSSGGTEAFF.

This clone was seen only a few times. The chain employs TRBV30 and TRBJ2-5; 12 nucleotides agree with TRBD2. Germline trimming cut 2 bases from V and 4 bases from J; bases unmatched to any gene: 5. Germline CDR1 and CDR2: GTSNPN and SVGIG (reference sequence). The CDR3 loop spans 15 amino acids. CDR3 nucleotides: TGTGCCTGGAGTCCACGGGGACTAGCGGGAGAGACCCAGTACTTC. Protein sequence: CAWSPRGLAGETQYF. Drawing the rest from reference TRBV30 and TRBJ2-5, the complete variable domain is SQTIHQWPATLVQPVGSPLSLECTVEGTSNPNLYWYRQAAGRGLQLLFYSVGIGQISSEVPQNLSASRPQDRQFILSSKKLLLSDSGFYLCAWSPRGLAGETQYFGPGTRLLVL.

This clone was recorded at least ten times. The chain is built from TRBV2 and TRBJ1-3; no clear D. This CDR3 has 12 residues. Germline V gene lookup returns CDR1 SNHLY and CDR2 FYNNEI. The V gene lost 7 bases and the J gene lost 1 base, with 5 bases spanning the gap. The chain's CDR3 is CASTGSGNTIYF. In DNA form, the CDR3 reads TGTGCCAGCACGGGGTCTGGAAACACCATATATTTT.

The rearrangement links TRBV7-9 to TRBJ1-1, with D hard to call. Germline CDR1 and CDR2: SEHNR and FQNEAQ (reference sequence). CDR3 size: 14 residues. Trimming left V 3 bases short and J 5 bases short, with 13 bases between. The CDR3 spells CASSLGSPGTEAFF. CDR3 nucleotides: TGTGCCAGCAGCTTGGGGTCACCGGGGACTGAAGCTTTCTTT.

The CDR3 nucleotides are TGTGCCAGCCACCCGGAGCGTAACACTGAAGCTTTCTTT. Protein sequence: CASHPERNTEAFF. This chain joins TRBV11-2 and TRBJ1-1, with D uncertain. Trimming took 8 bases from V and 2 from J, leaving 12 bases between them. Germline V gene data show CDR1 as SGHAT and CDR2 as FQNNGV. CDR3 length: 13 residues.

This clone appeared a few times. The chain employs TRBV25-1 and TRBJ2-7, with 9 bases fitting TRBD2. The V gene's germline CDR1 is MGHDK and CDR2 SYGVNS. This CDR3 is built from 14 residues. With 6 bases clipped from V and 1 base from J, the junction kept 4 bases outside the gene matches. CDR3 region: CASRPSGNSYEQYF. The CDR3 DNA follows: TGTGCCAGCAGGCCTAGCGGGAATTCCTACGAGCAGTACTTC.

This clone was seen only a few times. V is TRBV15 and J is TRBJ1-1; 8 positions agree with TRBD1. Germline CDR1 reads LNHNV; CDR2 reads YYDKDF (reference sequence). J was trimmed by 7 bases and V by 1 base; bases with no gene match: 5. The CDR3 runs 14 residues. CDR3 sequence reads: CATSRAGGKVEAFF. Here the CDR3 DNA reads TGTGCCACCAGCAGAGCAGGGGGCAAGGTTGAAGCTTTCTTT. Drawing the rest from reference TRBV15 and TRBJ1-1, the complete variable domain is DAMVIQNPRYQVTQFGKPVTLSCSQTLNHNVMYWYQQKSSQAPKLLFHYYDKDFNNEADTPDNFQSRRPNTSFCFLDIRSPGLGDTAMYLCATSRAGGKVEAFFGQGTRLTVV.

V usage is TRBV18 and J usage is TRBJ1-5; possible D gene TRBD1, 6 bases. Germline-derived CDR1 and CDR2 are KGHSH and LQKENI. V was trimmed by 2 bases and J by 7 bases, leaving 21 bases between them. This CDR3 has 17 residues. The chain's CDR3 is CASSPFSSSRTAQPQHF. For the CDR3, the DNA is TGTGCCAGCTCACCATTTAGTAGCTCGAGGACAGCCCAGCCCCAGCATTTT. Full variable domain (outside the CDR3, taken from reference TRBV18 and TRBJ1-5): NAGVMQNPRHLVRRRGQEARLRCSPMKGHSHVYWYRQLPEEGLKFMVYLQKENIIDESGMPKERFSAEFPKEGPSILRIQQVVRGDSAAYFCASSPFSSSRTAQPQHFGDGTRLSIL.